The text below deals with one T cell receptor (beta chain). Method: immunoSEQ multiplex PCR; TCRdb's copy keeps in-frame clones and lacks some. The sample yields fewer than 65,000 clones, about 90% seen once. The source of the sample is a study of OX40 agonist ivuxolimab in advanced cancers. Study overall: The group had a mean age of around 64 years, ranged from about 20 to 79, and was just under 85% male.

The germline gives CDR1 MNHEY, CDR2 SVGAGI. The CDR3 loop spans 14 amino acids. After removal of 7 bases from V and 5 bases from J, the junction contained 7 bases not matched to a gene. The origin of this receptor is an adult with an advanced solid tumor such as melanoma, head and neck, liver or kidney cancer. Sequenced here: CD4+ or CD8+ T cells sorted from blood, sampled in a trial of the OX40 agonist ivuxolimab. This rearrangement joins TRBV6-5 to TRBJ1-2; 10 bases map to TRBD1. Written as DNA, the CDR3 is TGTGCCAGCAAAGAACCGGGACAGGGGTATGGCTACACCTTC. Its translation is CASKEPGQGYGYTF.